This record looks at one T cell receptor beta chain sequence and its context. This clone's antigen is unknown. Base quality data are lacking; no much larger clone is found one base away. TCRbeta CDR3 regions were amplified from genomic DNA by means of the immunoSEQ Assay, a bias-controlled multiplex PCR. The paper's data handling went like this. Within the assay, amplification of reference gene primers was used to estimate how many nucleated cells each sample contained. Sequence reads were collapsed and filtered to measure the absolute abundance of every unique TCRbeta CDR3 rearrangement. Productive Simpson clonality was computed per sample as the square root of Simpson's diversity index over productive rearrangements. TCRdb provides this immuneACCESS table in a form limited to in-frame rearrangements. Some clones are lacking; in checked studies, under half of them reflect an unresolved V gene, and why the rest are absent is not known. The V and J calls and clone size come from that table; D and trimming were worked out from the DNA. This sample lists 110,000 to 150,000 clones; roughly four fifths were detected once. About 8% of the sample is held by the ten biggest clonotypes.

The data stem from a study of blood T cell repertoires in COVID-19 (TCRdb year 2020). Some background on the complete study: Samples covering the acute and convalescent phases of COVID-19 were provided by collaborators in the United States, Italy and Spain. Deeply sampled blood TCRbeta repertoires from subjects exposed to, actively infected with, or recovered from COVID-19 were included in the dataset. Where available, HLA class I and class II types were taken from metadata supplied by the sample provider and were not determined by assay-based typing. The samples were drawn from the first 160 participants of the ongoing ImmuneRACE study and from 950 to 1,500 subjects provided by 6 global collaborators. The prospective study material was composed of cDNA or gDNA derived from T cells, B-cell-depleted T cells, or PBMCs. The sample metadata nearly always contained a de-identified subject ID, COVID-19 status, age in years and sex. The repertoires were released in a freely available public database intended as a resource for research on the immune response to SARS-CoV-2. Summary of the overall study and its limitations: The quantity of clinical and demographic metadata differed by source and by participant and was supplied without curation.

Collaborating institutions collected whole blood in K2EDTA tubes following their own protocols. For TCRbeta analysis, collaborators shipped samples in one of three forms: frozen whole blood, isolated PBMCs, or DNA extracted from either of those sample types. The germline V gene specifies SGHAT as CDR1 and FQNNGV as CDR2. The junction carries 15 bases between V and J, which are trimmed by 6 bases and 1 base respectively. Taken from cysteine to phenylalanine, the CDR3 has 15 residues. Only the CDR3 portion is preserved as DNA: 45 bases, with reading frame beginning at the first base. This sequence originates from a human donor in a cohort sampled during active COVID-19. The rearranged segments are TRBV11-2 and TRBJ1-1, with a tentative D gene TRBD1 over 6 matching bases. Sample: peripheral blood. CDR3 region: CASRTQGLRNTEAFF. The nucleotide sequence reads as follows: TGTGCCAGCAGGACACAGGGTCTCCGGAACACTGAAGCTTTCTTT.